What follows are 19 T cell receptor beta chains derived from one specimen sequenced in a study of blood T cells in healthy people across ages. A second PCR, run for roughly 7 to 11 cycles, used a sample-barcoded 5' primer plus a J-beta primer mix. TCRdb fed the 5' RACE reads into MiXCR, producing one record per CDR3 protein. The sample has roughly 570,000 distinct CDR3 sequences, roughly 29% seen once. The material sequenced was blood. Receptors originate from a woman aged 70 to 79 in good health.

This clonotype showed up just a few times. CDR3 coding DNA: TGTGCCAGCAGGAAAGGACAGACCCTGATGGCTGAAGCTTTCTTT. Translated: CASRKGQTLMAEAFF. This chain uses TRBV12-3 or TRBV12-4 with TRBJ1-1, with D maybe TRBD1 (6 bases). V shed 6 bases and J shed 6 bases, with 20 bases lying between them. This CDR3 is built from 15 residues.

This clonotype was detected only once. The genes are TRBV12-3 or TRBV12-4 and TRBJ2-7; D perhaps matches TRBD2 (6 bases). This CDR3 is built from 17 residues. Trimming took off 7 bases at V and 4 bases at J, with 26 bases between the two ends. The CDR3 DNA reads TGTGCCAGCACTCAATTAAGAGGTCTTAGCGGACAATACGAGCAGTACTTC. It yields the protein CASTQLRGLSGQYEQYF.

The sample holds a few counts of this clonotype. The chain links TRBV25-1 to TRBJ2-2, with TRBD1 as a possible D gene (6 bases). The V gene's germline CDR1 is MGHDK and CDR2 SYGVNS. Trimming cost V 6 bases and J 6 bases, with 17 bases left between them. This CDR3 contains 15 residues. This chain's CDR3 is CASSRQDIGAGELFF. In DNA form, the CDR3 reads TGTGCCAGCAGCCGACAGGATATAGGGGCCGGGGAGCTGTTTTTT.

This chain joins TRBV6-6 and TRBJ2-5; a weak D match, TRBD2 (5 bases). CDR3 length: 16 residues. Germline CDR1 MNHNY, CDR2 SVGAGI (reference sequence). V gave up 2 bases and J gave up 1 base, with 14 bases separating them. The CDR3 DNA is TGTGCCAGCAGTTACAGGAAGCGGCAGGCCCAAGAGACCCAGTACTTC. Protein sequence: CASSYRKRQAQETQYF.

The V gene is TRBV5-5, the J gene TRBJ2-1; maybe TRBD2 (6 bases). V was clipped by 0 bases and J by 4 bases, with 20 bases between them. Germline CDR1 is SGHKS and CDR2 is YYEKEE (reference sequence). This CDR3 contains 18 residues. The CDR3: CASSLESLTGLSYNEQFF. The CDR3 DNA reads as TGTGCCAGCAGCTTGGAGTCACTAACGGGACTCTCTTACAATGAGCAGTTCTTC.

This clonotype came up a few times. The chain is built from TRBV7-2 and TRBJ2-1; tentative D call: TRBD2 (6 bases). CDR3 size: 15 residues. Per the germline V gene, CDR1 is SGHTA and CDR2 is FQGNSA. V was cut by 5 bases and J by 10 bases, with 21 bases left in between. The CDR3 loop is CASSQRLGDSPEQFF. The CDR3 DNA is TGTGCCAGCAGCCAACGCTTAGGGGACTCCCCCGAGCAGTTCTTC. Together with reference TRBV7-2 and TRBJ2-1, the CDR3 gives the full variable domain: GAGVSQSPSNKVTEKGKDVELRCDPISGHTALYWYRQSLGQGLEFLIYFQGNSAPDKSGLPSDRFSAERTGGSVSTLTIQRTQQEDSAVYLCASSQRLGDSPEQFFGPGTRLTVL.

V and J are TRBV20-1 and TRBJ2-1, with TRBD1 matching 10 bases. The closer fit of TRBJ2-7 to the DNA end suggests the J call may be wrong. CDR3 length: 14 residues. Germline values: CDR1 DFQATT, CDR2 SNEGSKA (reference sequence). For the CDR3, the DNA is TGCAGTGCTAGAGAGGGACAGGGGTTTTACGAGCAGTACTTC. Its protein product is CSAREGQGFYEQYF.

In its sample, this clonotype was seen a few times. V usage is TRBV7-2 and J usage is TRBJ2-5, with TRBD1 matching over 8 bases. With 1 base clipped from V and 1 base from J, the junction kept 5 bases outside the gene matches. This CDR3 contains 16 residues. CDR1 and CDR2 from the germline V gene are SGHTA and FQGNSA. The CDR3 coding sequence is TGTGCCAGCAGCTTAGTAGGACAGGGCTTCCAAGAGACCCAGTACTTC. Its protein product is CASSLVGQGFQETQYF.

J is TRBJ2-1 and V is TRBV24-1; 7 bases agree with TRBD1. The J call is doubtful: the DNA matches TRBJ2-5 better. Germline V CDR1 and CDR2: KGHDR, SFDVKD. The CDR3 spans 16 residues. CDR3 bases: TGTGCCACCAGTGATTTTTCGGCAGGGGGACAAGAGACCCAGTACTTC. Protein product: CATSDFSAGGQETQYF.

To note about this clonotype: Since a much larger clone is just one base distant, this may be a read error. The genes are TRBV12-3 or TRBV12-4 and TRBJ1-5; D is uncertain. The V end was cut by 2 bases, the J end by 6 bases, with 2 bases between. This CDR3 is built from 11 residues. The CDR3 here is CASSLSQPQHF. The CDR3, as DNA: TGTGCCAGCAGTTTAAGTCAGCCCCAGCATTTT.

This clonotype was seen more than once but under ten times. The chain is built from TRBV24-1 and TRBJ2-3; 12 bases line up with TRBD2. The CDR3 covers 15 residues. Germline CDR1 is KGHDR and CDR2 is SFDVKD. V lost 6 bases, J lost 4 bases, and 4 bases stayed unmatched. The CDR3 loop reads CATSSSGGAADTQYF. In DNA, the CDR3 is TGTGCCACCAGTTCTAGCGGGGGGGCCGCAGATACGCAGTATTTT.

This clonotype turned up a few times. The V and J genes are TRBV7-9 and TRBJ1-2; no reliable D call. This CDR3 spans 15 amino acids. Germline V gene sequence: CDR1 SEHNR, CDR2 FQNEAQ (reference sequence). Between the trimmed V and J ends, which lost 1 base and 5 bases, there was a span of 14 bases. In DNA, the CDR3 is TGTGCCAGCAGCTTAGACGCAGGAGAAATATATGGCTACACCTTC. It is translated as CASSLDAGEIYGYTF.

The genes are TRBV6-5 and TRBJ1-2, with TRBD1 as a possible D gene (5 bases). Germline assignment: CDR1 MNHEY and CDR2 SVGAGI. The CDR3 contains 11 residues. The V gene lost 6 bases and the J gene lost 7 bases, with 9 bases spanning the gap. CDR3 protein: CASRKRGGYTF. In DNA, the CDR3 is TGTGCCAGCAGGAAGAGGGGTGGCTACACCTTC.

J is TRBJ2-5 and V is TRBV6-2 or TRBV6-3; TRBD2 aligns across 9 bases. CDR3 size: 14 residues. J was trimmed by 4 bases and V by 6 bases; bases with no gene match: 6. Germline loops: CDR1 MNHEY, CDR2 SVGEGT. The CDR3 loop is CASSAGGPPETQYF. CDR3 bases: TGTGCCAGCAGCGCGGGGGGGCCGCCAGAGACCCAGTACTTC.

This clonotype was picked up a small number of times. This chain uses TRBV6-1 with TRBJ1-2, with D perhaps matching TRBD1 (5 bases). CDR1 and CDR2 from the germline V gene are MNHNS and SASEGT. The V end was cut by 4 bases, the J end by 7 bases, with 13 bases between. CDR3 size: 13 residues. The CDR3: CASSVPGQAGYTF. The DNA of the CDR3 is TGTGCCAGCAGTGTCCCAGGGCAGGCTGGCTACACCTTC.

This clonotype was seen just once. This chain connects TRBV7-2 to TRBJ2-7; a weak D match, TRBD2 (6 bases). The V end was cut by 5 bases, the J end by 5 bases, with 16 bases between. Germline V lookup: CDR1 SGHTA, CDR2 FQGNSA. The CDR3 length is 14 residues. The CDR3 DNA sequence: TGTGCCAGCAGCCCCGGGGGTCTAATCCACGAGCAGTACTTC. Translated: CASSPGGLIHEQYF.

This clonotype has just a few counts. The junction departs from the called germline gene at one end, perhaps through a read error. This chain connects TRBV4-3 to TRBJ1-1; D remains unclear. The CDR3 covers 15 residues. CDR1 is LGHNA, CDR2 YSLEER, per germline. This chain's CDR3 is CAGSQSPSMYAEAFF. The CDR3 region has the DNA TGCGCCGGCAGCCAATCACCCTCCATGTACGCTGAAGCTTTCTTT.

This clonotype was recorded many times. V is TRBV3-1 and J is TRBJ2-7; the D call may be TRBD1 or TRBD2 (5 bases each). V lost 2 bases, J lost 2 bases, and 7 bases lay in between. The CDR3 consists of 13 residues. CDR1 and CDR2 from the germline V gene are LGHDT and YNNKEL (reference sequence). The CDR3 is CASSQQGAYEQYF. CDR3 bases: TGTGCCAGCAGCCAACAGGGAGCCTACGAGCAGTACTTC.

This clonotype was seen more than once but under ten times. The chain employs TRBV24-1 and TRBJ2-3; 8 bases are shared with TRBD1. This CDR3 contains 15 residues. V lost 5 bases to trimming and J lost 1 base; unmatched junction nucleotides: 4. Per germline, CDR1 KGHDR and CDR2 SFDVKD. The CDR3 loop is CATSVQTGGTDTQYF. For the CDR3, the DNA is TGTGCCACCAGTGTCCAGACAGGGGGCACAGATACGCAGTATTTT.